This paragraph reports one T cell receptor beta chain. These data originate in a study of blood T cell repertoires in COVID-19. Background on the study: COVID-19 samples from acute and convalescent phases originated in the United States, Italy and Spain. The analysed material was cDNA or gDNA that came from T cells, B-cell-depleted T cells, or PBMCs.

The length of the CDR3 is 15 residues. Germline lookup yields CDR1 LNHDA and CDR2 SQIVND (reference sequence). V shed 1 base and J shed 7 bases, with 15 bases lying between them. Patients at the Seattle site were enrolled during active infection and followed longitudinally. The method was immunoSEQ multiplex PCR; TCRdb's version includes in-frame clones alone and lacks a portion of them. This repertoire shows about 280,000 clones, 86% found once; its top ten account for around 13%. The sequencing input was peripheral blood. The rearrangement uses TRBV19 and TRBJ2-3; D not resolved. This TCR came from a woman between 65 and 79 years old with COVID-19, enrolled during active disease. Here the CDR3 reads CASSIAPLPLYTQYF. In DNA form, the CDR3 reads TGTGCCAGTAGTATAGCCCCACTTCCACTCTATACGCAGTATTTT.